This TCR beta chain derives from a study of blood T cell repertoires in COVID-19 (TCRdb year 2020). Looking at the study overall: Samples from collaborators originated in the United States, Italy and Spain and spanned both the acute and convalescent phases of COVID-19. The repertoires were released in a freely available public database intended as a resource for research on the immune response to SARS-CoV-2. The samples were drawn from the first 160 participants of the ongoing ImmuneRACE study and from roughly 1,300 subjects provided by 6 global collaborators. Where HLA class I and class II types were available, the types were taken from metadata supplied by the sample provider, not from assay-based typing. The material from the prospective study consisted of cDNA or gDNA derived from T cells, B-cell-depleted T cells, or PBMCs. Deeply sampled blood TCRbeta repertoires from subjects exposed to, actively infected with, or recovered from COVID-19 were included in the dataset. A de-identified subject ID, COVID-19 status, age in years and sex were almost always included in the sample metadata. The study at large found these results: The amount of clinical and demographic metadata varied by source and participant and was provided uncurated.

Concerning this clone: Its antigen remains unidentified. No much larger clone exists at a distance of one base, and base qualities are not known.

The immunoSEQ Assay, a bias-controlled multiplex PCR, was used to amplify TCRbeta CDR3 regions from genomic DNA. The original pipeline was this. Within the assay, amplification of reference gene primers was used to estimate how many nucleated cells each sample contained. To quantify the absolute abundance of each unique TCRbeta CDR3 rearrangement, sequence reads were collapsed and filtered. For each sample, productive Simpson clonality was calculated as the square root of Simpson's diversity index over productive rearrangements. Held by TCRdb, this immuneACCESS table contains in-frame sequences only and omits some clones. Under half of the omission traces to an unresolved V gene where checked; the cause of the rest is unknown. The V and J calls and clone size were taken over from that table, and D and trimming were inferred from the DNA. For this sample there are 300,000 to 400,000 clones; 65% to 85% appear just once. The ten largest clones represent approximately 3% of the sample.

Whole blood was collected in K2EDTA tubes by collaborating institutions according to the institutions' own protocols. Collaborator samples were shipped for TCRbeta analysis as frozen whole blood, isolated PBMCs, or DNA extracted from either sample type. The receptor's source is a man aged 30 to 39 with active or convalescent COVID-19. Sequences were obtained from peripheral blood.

This receptor carries the CDR3 CAISESQDNSNQPQHF. The DNA sequence reads TGTGCCATCAGTGAGTCGCAGGACAATAGCAATCAGCCCCAGCATTTT. The chain is made from TRBV10-3 and TRBJ1-5, and the D gene may be TRBD1, 5 bases matching. Measured from the cysteine to the phenylalanine, the CDR3 is 16 residues long. Just CDR3 DNA is preserved here, 48 bases in frame from base 1. The germline V gene specifies ENHRY as CDR1 and SYGVKD as CDR2. The V end loses 0 bases and the J end loses 0 bases, and a stretch of 9 bases separates them.